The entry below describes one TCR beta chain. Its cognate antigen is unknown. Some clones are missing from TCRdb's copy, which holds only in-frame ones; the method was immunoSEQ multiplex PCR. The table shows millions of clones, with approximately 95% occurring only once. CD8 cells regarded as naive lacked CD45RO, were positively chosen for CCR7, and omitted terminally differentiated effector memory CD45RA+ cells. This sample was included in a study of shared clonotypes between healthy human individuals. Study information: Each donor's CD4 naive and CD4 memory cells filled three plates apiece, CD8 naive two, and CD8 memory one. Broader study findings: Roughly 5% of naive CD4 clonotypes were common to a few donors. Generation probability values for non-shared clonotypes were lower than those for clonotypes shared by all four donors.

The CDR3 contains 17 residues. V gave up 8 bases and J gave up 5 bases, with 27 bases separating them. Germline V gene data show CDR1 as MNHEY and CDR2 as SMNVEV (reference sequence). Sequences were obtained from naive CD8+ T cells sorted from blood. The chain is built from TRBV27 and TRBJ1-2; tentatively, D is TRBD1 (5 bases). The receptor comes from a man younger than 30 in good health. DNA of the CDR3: TGTGCCAGCGGGCAGACCGGACGTGACGGACACCTTTATGGCTACACCTTC. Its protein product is CASGQTGRDGHLYGYTF.